These 4 T cell receptor beta chains share one sample of origin, sequenced in a study of T cell clones after liver transplantation. The repertoire was sequenced with immunoSEQ multiplex PCR; TCRdb's copy has only in-frame clones and lacks some. The sample comprises fewer than 65,000 clones, 80% to 90% of which are singletons, and approximately 15% rests with the top ten. The specimen was CD8+ T cells from blood, collected 12 months after liver transplant. These receptors were collected from a human patient who received a liver transplant. Certain T cells may be donor cells from the graft.

The chain uses TRBV14 and TRBJ1-2; D unresolved. CDR3 length: 14 residues. The ends were cut back, 4 bases at V and 7 bases at J, with 16 bases in the middle. Germline values: CDR1 SGHDN, CDR2 FVKESK. CDR3 residues: CASSPPDGPLGYTF. CDR3 coding DNA: TGTGCCAGCAGCCCTCCGGACGGACCGCTTGGCTACACCTTC. Combining the CDR3 with reference TRBV14 and TRBJ1-2 gives the whole variable domain EAGVTQFPSHSVIEKGQTVTLRCDPISGHDNLYWYRRVMGKEIKFLLHFVKESKQDESGMPNNRFLAERTGGTYSTLKVQPAELEDSGVYFCASSPPDGPLGYTFGSGTRLTVV.

J is TRBJ1-1 and V is TRBV5-1; a possible D gene is TRBD1 (6 bases). The CDR3 contains 13 residues. V lost 6 bases, J lost 2 bases, and 11 bases lay in between. Germline V CDR1 and CDR2: SGHRS, YFSETQ. CDR3 protein: CASKGTTNTEAFF. CDR3 DNA: TGCGCCAGCAAAGGGACAACTAACACTGAAGCTTTCTTT.

As regards this clone: Other nucleotide sequences from this sample produce the same CDR3. This sequence joins TRBV9 and TRBJ2-7; D not certain. The CDR3 sequence is 14 residues long. V was cut by 0 bases and J by 2 bases, with 9 bases left in between. The germline CDR1 and CDR2 sequences are SGDLS and YYNGEE. CDR3 in DNA: TGTGCCAGCAGCGTAGGGGCAGGAACCTACGAGCAGTACTTC. This encodes CASSVGAGTYEQYF.

On this clone itself: This specimen includes other DNA sequences encoding the same CDR3. The gene calls are TRBV4-3 and TRBJ2-1; D ambiguous. The length of the CDR3 is 15 residues. Germline V gene sequence: CDR1 LGHNA, CDR2 YSLEER. The germline V and J ends were trimmed by 0 bases and 2 bases, with 8 bases remaining between them. CDR3 sequence reads: CASSQESTTYNEQFF. CDR3 nucleotide sequence: TGCGCCAGCAGCCAAGAGTCTACTACCTACAATGAGCAGTTCTTC.